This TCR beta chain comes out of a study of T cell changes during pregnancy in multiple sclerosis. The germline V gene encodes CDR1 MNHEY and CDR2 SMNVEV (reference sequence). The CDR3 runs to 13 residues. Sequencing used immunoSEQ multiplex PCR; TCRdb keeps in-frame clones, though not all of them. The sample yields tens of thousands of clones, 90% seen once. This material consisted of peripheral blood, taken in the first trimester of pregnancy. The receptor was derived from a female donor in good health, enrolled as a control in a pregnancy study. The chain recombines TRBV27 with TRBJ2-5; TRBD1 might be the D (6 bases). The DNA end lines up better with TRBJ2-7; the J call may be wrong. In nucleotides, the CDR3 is TGTGCCAGCAGTCCAGGGGTCCCCTACGAGCAGTACTTC. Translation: CASSPGVPYEQYF.